Listed here is a single T cell receptor beta chain. These data come from a study of blood T cells in healthy people across ages. Whenever a sample was processed, at least 6 million PBMCs were isolated. Through a sample-barcoded 5' primer and a J-beta primer mix, a second PCR was run for 7 to 11 cycles. Researchers report that each sample yielded at least 3 million CDR3-containing paired-end reads. TCRdb passed the 5' RACE reads through MiXCR, listing each CDR3 protein once. The table records some 700,000 distinct CDR3 sequences, 40% to 45% of them present only once. The TCR sequence derives from a woman aged 55-70 years in good health. Sequenced material: blood.

Here the CDR3 DNA reads TGTGCCAGCAGCTTCACGGGAGGAGGGAATGAAAAACTGTTTTTT. Translating it yields CASSFTGGGNEKLFF. The J gene is TRBJ1-4, the V gene TRBV13; D call uncertain. This CDR3 spans 15 amino acids. Germline lookup yields CDR1 PRHDT and CDR2 FYEKMQ (reference sequence). With 3 bases removed from V and 5 bases from J, the gap between germline ends came to 13 bases.